This T cell receptor beta chain stems from a study of blood T cell repertoires in COVID-19. CDR3 length equals 14 residues. Germline loops: CDR1 LNHDA, CDR2 SQIVND (reference sequence). V lost 3 bases and J lost 6, with 15 bases in between. This clone was recorded only once. The repertoire was sequenced with immunoSEQ multiplex PCR; TCRdb's copy has only in-frame clones and lacks some. The sample has roughly 220,000 clones, roughly 90% seen once. The clonotype originates from a middle-aged woman with acute COVID-19. The source material was PBMCs or T cells enriched from blood (not recorded which). The V and J genes are TRBV19 and TRBJ2-7; D remains unclear. The CDR3 loop is CASSMTYWSLEQYF. In DNA, the CDR3 is TGTGCCAGTAGTATGACTTACTGGTCCCTCGAGCAGTACTTC.